This record concerns one T cell receptor (beta chain) sequence. Its antigen is still unknown. Individual cDNA molecules in this library carried unique molecular identifiers. As handled by the study authors: With a range of about 23,224 to 750,000, the median per sample was around 96,000 TCRs. Each CDR3 protein gets one entry after TCRdb re-called the RACE reads with MiXCR. The V and J calls follow TCRdb's processing rather than the paper's. Among about 170,000 distinct CDR3 sequences listed, around a quarter were seen once. The data are from a study of human T cells and chemical hapten exposure. Study summary: The upper back received 0.01% DPC by patch testing, with results read at 6 days.

With 6 bases clipped from V and 4 bases from J, the junction kept 6 bases outside the gene matches. This CDR3 has 13 amino acids. Germline V lookup: CDR1 SQVTM, CDR2 ANQGSEA. Sample time point: patch test 3, about 24 weeks after DPC sensitization. The treatment denotes: therapeutic diphenylcyclopropenone sensitization with weekly scalp DPC. The study, taken as a whole, reports: Versus controls, significantly more large CDR3 similarity clusters arose from expanded TCRs.

The sample in question was whole blood, obtained in connection with sensitization to the hapten diphenylcyclopropenone (DPC). This TCR came from a woman between 18 and 30 years old with alopecia areata. Some clones in this sample may be carry-over from other donors' samples. V and J are TRBV29-1 and TRBJ2-3; 8 positions match TRBD2. This chain's CDR3 is CSVKRGIADTQYF. CDR3 DNA: TGCAGCGTAAAGCGGGGGATAGCAGATACGCAGTATTTT.